These 21 T cell receptor beta chains were sequenced from one sample in a study of identical twins. Via MiXCR, TCRdb re-called the 5' RACE reads, giving one row per CDR3 protein. Among around 530,000 distinct CDR3 sequences listed, 13% to 15% were seen once. This sample was also put to use in a study of yellow fever vaccine responses in identical twins.

Sequencing input: CD4+ T cells sorted from blood. The receptors originated from a woman between 18 and 29 years old in good health.

This clonotype appeared a few times. The chain couples TRBV3-1 to TRBJ1-1; D unresolved. The CDR3 sequence is 14 residues long. V lost 4 bases to trimming and J lost 6 bases, with 15 bases between them. The germline V gene has CDR1 LGHDT and CDR2 YNNKEL (reference sequence). This CDR3 is CASSPLGSLAEAFF. The CDR3 DNA reads TGTGCCAGCAGCCCCCTCGGGAGCTTGGCTGAAGCTTTCTTT.

In this sample, this clonotype turned up a few times. The V gene is TRBV11-2, the J gene TRBJ2-1; 9 positions agree with TRBD1. The CDR3 spans 18 residues. CDR1 is SGHAT, CDR2 FQNNGV, per germline. With V trimmed by 1 base and J by 6 bases, 13 bases remained unmatched. CDR3 in DNA: TGTGCCAGCAGCTTAGGGTGGACAGGGGACCGACTGGGCAATGAGCAGTTCTTC. It is translated as CASSLGWTGDRLGNEQFF.

This clonotype has at least ten counts. This rearrangement joins TRBV10-3 to TRBJ2-1; D uncertain. V lost 8 bases, J lost 0 bases, and 14 bases lay in between. The germline gives CDR1 ENHRY, CDR2 SYGVKD. The CDR3 loop spans 15 amino acids. CDR3 bases: TGTGCCATCGCTCCACAAGCTAGCTCCTACAATGAGCAGTTCTTC. Amino acids: CAIAPQASSYNEQFF.

The chain employs TRBV2 and TRBJ2-5, with 9 positions matching TRBD2. Germline CDR1 is SNHLY and CDR2 is FYNNEI. V trimming: 0 bases; J trimming: 2 bases; junction bases outside the gene matches: 7. This CDR3 is built from 17 residues. CDR3 sequence: CASSEAGSGRFQETQYF. CDR3 DNA: TGTGCCAGCAGTGAAGCGGGAAGCGGGAGGTTTCAAGAGACCCAGTACTTC.

V and J are TRBV12-3 or TRBV12-4 and TRBJ2-7; D is undetermined. The ends were cut back, 7 bases at V and 3 bases at J, with 13 bases in the middle. This CDR3 region has 13 residues. The CDR3 loop reads CASTGQEFYEQYF. The DNA for the CDR3 is TGTGCCAGCACGGGCCAGGAATTCTACGAGCAGTACTTC.

This clonotype was seen a handful of times. This chain uses TRBV5-1 with TRBJ2-5, with D maybe TRBD2 (6 bases). The CDR3 runs to 14 residues. Germline CDR1 and CDR2: SGHRS and YFSETQ. V lost 0 bases and J lost 5, with 11 bases in between. DNA of the CDR3: TGCGCCAGCAGCTTGGAGCGGGTTGGGGAGACCCAGTACTTC. It specifies CASSLERVGETQYF.

This clonotype was detected only a few times. The chain is built from TRBV20-1 and TRBJ2-3, with 9 bases aligning to TRBD1. CDR1 is DFQATT and CDR2 is SNEGSKA in the germline V gene (reference sequence). V lost 6 bases, J lost 2 bases, and 12 bases stayed unmatched. The CDR3 consists of 16 residues. CDR3 coding DNA: TGCAGTGCGAGGACAGGGGCTGCTCGTCACACAGATACGCAGTATTTT. It is translated as CSARTGAARHTDTQYF.

This clonotype has more than one count but fewer than ten. The chain links TRBV20-1 to TRBJ2-7; a possible D gene is TRBD2 (6 bases). The CDR3 has 13 residues. Germline lookup yields CDR1 DFQATT and CDR2 SNEGSKA (reference sequence). The germline V and J ends were trimmed by 6 bases and 6 bases, with 18 bases remaining between them. The CDR3 bases are TGCAGTGCCAAAAACCCGGGACTTCCCGAGCAGTACTTC. This encodes CSAKNPGLPEQYF.

This clonotype was seen only once. J is TRBJ2-7 and V is TRBV20-1; TRBD1 aligns across 9 bases. CDR1 DFQATT and CDR2 SNEGSKA come from the germline V gene (reference sequence). V shed 2 bases, J shed 3 bases, and the junction held 5 bases outside the gene matches. There are 14 residues in the CDR3. The DNA for the CDR3 is TGCAGTGCTAGATTAGGGACAGGGCACTACGAGCAGTACGTC. Translation: CSARLGTGHYEQYV.

The sample holds one count of this clonotype. This chain links TRBV11-2 with TRBJ2-7; TRBD2 matches at 7 bases. From germline, CDR1 is SGHAT and CDR2 FQNNGV. The CDR3 is 16 amino acids. Trimming cost V 0 bases and J 0 bases; bases outside gene matches: 5. The CDR3, as DNA: TGTGCCAGCAGCTTAGACACTAGCGCCAGCTCCTACGAGCAGTACTTC. This codes for CASSLDTSASSYEQYF.

V gene TRBV20-1 combines with J gene TRBJ1-2; no firm D call. The CDR3 is 14 amino acids. In germline, CDR1 is DFQATT, CDR2 SNEGSKA (reference sequence). Trimming shortened V by 5 bases and J by 2 bases, and 15 bases separated the two germline ends. The CDR3 sequence: CSAPGGTANYGYTF. Here the CDR3 DNA reads TGCAGTGCTCCGGGCGGAACAGCCAACTATGGCTACACCTTC.

This chain joins TRBV4-2 and TRBJ2-5, with 10 bases aligning to TRBD2. Trimming took 1 base from V and 5 from J; bases not matched to a gene: 7. There are 16 residues in the CDR3. Germline loops: CDR1 LGHNA, CDR2 YNFKEQ. Here the CDR3 DNA reads TGTGCCAGCAGCCAAGGGTCTAGCGGGGGTATGGAGACCCAGTACTTC. Translation gives CASSQGSSGGMETQYF.

This clonotype was detected a few times. CDR3 protein: CASSRERERSYNEQFF. CDR3 nucleotide sequence: TGCGCCAGCAGCAGAGAGAGGGAGAGGTCCTACAATGAGCAGTTCTTC. This chain links TRBV5-1 with TRBJ2-1; TRBD2 might be the D (5 bases). Germline V lookup: CDR1 SGHRS, CDR2 YFSETQ. The CDR3 sequence is 16 residues long. V lost 4 bases, J lost 1 base, and 15 bases lay in between.

The rearrangement uses TRBV27 and TRBJ2-2, with 7 bases fitting TRBD2. The V and J ends lost 2 bases and 7 bases, in that order; junction bases with no gene match: 4. The CDR3 length is 14 residues. Germline CDR1 and CDR2: MNHEY and SMNVEV (reference sequence). CDR3 coding DNA: TGTGCCAGCAGTTTAGCGGGAGTGGGCGGGGAGCTGTTTTTT. Its translation: CASSLAGVGGELFF.

This clonotype was recorded a few times. This rearrangement joins TRBV18 to TRBJ2-7; a possible D gene is TRBD1 (6 bases). V was clipped by 8 bases and J by 6 bases, with 17 bases between them. The CDR3 is 13 amino acids. Germline V lookup: CDR1 KGHSH, CDR2 LQKENI. CDR3 sequence reads: CASKRSGDVEQYV. CDR3 nucleotide sequence: TGTGCCAGCAAACGTTCAGGGGACGTCGAGCAGTACGTC.

The CDR3 DNA follows: TGTGCCAGCAGTTTAACAACCGGGACAGGAATATATGAGCAGTTCTTC. Translation: CASSLTTGTGIYEQFF. The rearrangement uses TRBV12-3 or TRBV12-4 and TRBJ2-1, with 8 bases lining up with TRBD1. The CDR3 is 16 residues long. The trim removed 2 bases at V and 8 bases at J, leaving 11 bases unmatched.

The V and J genes are TRBV5-1 and TRBJ1-1; a weak D match, TRBD1 (6 bases). CDR1 and CDR2 (germline): SGHRS, YFSETQ. CDR3 length: 13 residues. V was trimmed by 9 bases and J by 4 bases, leaving 16 bases between them. This chain's CDR3 is CAIRGPTATEAFF. The DNA of the CDR3 is TGCGCCATCAGGGGACCCACAGCCACTGAAGCTTTCTTT.

In its sample, this clonotype was seen many times. V is TRBV3-1 and J is TRBJ2-1; 10 nucleotides match TRBD2. The CDR3 consists of 15 residues. Germline values: CDR1 LGHDT, CDR2 YNNKEL (reference sequence). The junction had 7 bases not matched to a gene; V was cut back by 4 bases and J by 7 bases. The CDR3 is CASSLLAGVANEQFF. CDR3 DNA sequence: TGTGCCAGCAGCCTCCTAGCGGGAGTTGCTAATGAGCAGTTCTTC.

This clonotype has more than one count but fewer than ten. The chain combines TRBV7-3 with TRBJ2-1; unclear D gene. The V end lost 2 bases, the J end lost 10 bases, and 12 bases lay between the germline ends. This CDR3 has 13 residues. Germline V gives CDR1 SGHTA, CDR2 FQGTGA. CDR3 residues: CASSLGLGVEQFF. The CDR3 nucleotides are TGTGCCAGCAGCTTAGGGCTAGGAGTCGAGCAGTTCTTC.

In this sample, this clonotype turned up many times. The chain couples TRBV10-3 to TRBJ2-3; TRBD1 aligns across 8 bases. Germline CDR1 ENHRY, CDR2 SYGVKD. The CDR3 runs to 15 residues. J lost 2 bases, V lost 6 bases, and 7 bases had no gene match. In nucleotides, the CDR3 is TGTGCCATCAGAAAAACAGGGGGACACACAGATACGCAGTATTTT. It translates to CAIRKTGGHTDTQYF.

This clonotype was detected a few times. V and J are TRBV20-1 and TRBJ2-7; 7 bases are a match to TRBD2. In germline, CDR1 is DFQATT, CDR2 SNEGSKA (reference sequence). CDR3 length: 13 residues. Unmatched junction bases numbered 4, after V lost 0 bases and J lost 5 bases. Here the CDR3 DNA reads TGCAGTGCTAGAGATCAGGGAGGGCACGAGCAGTACGTC. As protein: CSARDQGGHEQYV.